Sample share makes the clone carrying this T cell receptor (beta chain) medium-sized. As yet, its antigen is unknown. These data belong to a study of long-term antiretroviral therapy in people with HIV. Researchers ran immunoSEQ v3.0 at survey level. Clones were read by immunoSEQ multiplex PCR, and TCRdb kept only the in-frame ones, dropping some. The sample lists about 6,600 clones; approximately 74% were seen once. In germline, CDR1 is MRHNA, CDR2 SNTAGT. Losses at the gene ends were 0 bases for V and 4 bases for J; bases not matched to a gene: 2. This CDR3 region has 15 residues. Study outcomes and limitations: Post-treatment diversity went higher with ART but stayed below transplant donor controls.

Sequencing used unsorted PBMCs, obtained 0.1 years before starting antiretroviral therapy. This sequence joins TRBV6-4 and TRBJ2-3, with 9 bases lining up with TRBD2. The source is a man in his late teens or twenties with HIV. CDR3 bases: TGTGCCAGCAGTGACTCGAGCGGGGGGTCAGATACGCAGTATTTT. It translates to CASSDSSGGSDTQYF.